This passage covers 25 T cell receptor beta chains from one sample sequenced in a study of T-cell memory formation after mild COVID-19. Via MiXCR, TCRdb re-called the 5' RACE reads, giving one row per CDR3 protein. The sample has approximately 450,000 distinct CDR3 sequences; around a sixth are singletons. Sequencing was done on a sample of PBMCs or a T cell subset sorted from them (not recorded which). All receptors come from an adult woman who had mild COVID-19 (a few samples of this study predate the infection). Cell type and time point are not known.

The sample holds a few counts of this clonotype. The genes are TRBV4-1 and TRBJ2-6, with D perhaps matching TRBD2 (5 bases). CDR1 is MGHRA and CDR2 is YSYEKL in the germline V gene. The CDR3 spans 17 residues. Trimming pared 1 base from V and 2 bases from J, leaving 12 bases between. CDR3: CASSQVQSGAGANVLTF. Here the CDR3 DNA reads TGCGCCAGCAGCCAAGTACAATCCGGGGCTGGGGCCAACGTCCTGACTTTC.

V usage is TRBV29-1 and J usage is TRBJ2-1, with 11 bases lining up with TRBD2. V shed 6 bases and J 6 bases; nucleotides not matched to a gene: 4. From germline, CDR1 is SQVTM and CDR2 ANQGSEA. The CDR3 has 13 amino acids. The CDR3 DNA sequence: TGCAGCGTACTAGCGGGGGCCACCAATGAGCAGTTCTTC. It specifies CSVLAGATNEQFF.

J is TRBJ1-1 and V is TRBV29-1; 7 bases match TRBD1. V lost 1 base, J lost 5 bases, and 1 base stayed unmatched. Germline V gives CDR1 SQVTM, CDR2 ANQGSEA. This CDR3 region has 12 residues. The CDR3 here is CSVEARGTEAFF. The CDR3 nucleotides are TGCAGCGTTGAAGCCAGGGGGACTGAAGCTTTCTTT.

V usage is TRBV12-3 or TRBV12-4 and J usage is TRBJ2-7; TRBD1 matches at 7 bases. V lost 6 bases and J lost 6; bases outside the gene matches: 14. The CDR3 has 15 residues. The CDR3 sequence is CASSLPGTATIEQYF. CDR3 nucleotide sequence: TGTGCCAGCAGCCTCCCCGGGACAGCCACGATCGAGCAGTACTTC.

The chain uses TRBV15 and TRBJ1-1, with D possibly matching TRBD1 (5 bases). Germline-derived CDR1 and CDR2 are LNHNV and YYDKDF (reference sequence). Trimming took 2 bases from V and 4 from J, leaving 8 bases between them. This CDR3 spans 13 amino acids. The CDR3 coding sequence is TGTGCCACCAGCAGACAGGGCAGCACTGAAGCTTTCTTT. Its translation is CATSRQGSTEAFF.

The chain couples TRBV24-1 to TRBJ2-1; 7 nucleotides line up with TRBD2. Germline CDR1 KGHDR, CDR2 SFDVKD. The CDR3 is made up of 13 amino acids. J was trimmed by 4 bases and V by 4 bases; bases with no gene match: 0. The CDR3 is CATSERGYNEQFF. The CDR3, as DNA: TGTGCCACCAGTGAGCGGGGGTACAATGAGCAGTTCTTC.

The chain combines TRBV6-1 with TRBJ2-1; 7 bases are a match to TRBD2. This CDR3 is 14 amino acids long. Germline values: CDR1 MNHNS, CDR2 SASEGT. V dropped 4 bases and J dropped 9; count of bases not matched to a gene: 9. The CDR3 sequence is CASSGGLGSFEQFF. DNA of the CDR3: TGTGCCAGCAGTGGCGGACTAGGGTCCTTTGAGCAGTTCTTC.

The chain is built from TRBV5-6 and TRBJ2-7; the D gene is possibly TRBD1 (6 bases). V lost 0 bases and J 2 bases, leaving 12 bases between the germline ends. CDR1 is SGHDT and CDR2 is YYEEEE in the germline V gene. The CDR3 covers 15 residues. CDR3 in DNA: TGTGCCAGCAGCTTGGATAGGGGGTTGGCCTACGAGCAGTACTTC. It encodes CASSLDRGLAYEQYF. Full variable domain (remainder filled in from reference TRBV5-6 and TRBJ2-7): DAGVTQSPTHLIKTRGQQVTLRCSPKSGHDTVSWYQQALGQGPQFIFQYYEEEERQRGNFPDRFSGHQFPNYSSELNVNALLLGDSALYLCASSLDRGLAYEQYFGPGTRLTVT.

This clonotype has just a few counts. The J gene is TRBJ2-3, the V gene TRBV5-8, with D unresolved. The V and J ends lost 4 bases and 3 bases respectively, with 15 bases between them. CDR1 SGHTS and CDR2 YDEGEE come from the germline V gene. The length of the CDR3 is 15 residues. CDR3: CASSPFSYRTDTQYF. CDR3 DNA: TGTGCCAGCAGCCCTTTCTCCTATCGGACAGATACGCAGTATTTT.

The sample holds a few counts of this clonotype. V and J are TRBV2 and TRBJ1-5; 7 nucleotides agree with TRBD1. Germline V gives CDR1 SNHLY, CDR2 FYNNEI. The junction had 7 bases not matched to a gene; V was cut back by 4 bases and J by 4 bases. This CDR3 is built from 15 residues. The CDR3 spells CASSGQGGGNQPQHF. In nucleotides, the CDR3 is TGTGCCAGCAGTGGACAGGGTGGGGGAAATCAGCCCCAGCATTTT.

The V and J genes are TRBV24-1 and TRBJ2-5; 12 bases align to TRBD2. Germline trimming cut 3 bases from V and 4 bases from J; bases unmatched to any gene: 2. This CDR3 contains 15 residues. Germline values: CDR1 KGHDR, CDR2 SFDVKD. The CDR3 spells CATSDPTSGGETQYF. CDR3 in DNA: TGTGCCACCAGTGATCCGACTAGCGGGGGAGAGACCCAGTACTTC.

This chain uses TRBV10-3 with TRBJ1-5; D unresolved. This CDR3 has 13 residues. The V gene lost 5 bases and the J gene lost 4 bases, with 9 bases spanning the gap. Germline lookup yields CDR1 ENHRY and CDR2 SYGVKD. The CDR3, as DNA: TGTGCCATCAGTAGGGCAGAGAATCAGCCCCAGCATTTT. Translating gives CAISRAENQPQHF.

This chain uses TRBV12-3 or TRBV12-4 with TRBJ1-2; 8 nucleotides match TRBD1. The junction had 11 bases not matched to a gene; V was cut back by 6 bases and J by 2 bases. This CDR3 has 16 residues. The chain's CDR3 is CASSSRTGQGNYGYTF. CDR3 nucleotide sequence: TGTGCCAGCAGCTCGCGGACAGGGCAGGGGAACTATGGCTACACCTTC.

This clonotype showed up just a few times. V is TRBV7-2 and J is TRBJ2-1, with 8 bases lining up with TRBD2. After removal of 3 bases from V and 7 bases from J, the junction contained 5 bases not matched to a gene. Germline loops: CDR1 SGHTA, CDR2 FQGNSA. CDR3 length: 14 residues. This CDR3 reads CASSFSGSLNEQFF. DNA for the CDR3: TGTGCCAGCAGCTTCAGCGGGAGTCTGAATGAGCAGTTCTTC.

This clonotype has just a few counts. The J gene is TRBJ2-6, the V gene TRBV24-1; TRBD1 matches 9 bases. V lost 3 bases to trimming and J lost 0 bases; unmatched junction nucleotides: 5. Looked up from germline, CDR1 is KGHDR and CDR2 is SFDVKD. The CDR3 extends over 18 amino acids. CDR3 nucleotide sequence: TGTGCCACCAGTGATGACAGGGGGTGGGACTCTGGGGCCAACGTCCTGACTTTC. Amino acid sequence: CATSDDRGWDSGANVLTF.

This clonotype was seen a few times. The CDR3 bases are TGTGCCAGCTCACCTCCCCTGGAGCACTTGAGGGCAGATACGCAGTATTTT. This codes for CASSPPLEHLRADTQYF. The chain carries TRBV18 and TRBJ2-3, with a weak D call TRBD2 (5 bases). The CDR3 has 17 residues. CDR1 and CDR2 from the germline V gene are KGHSH and LQKENI. Trimming pared 3 bases from V and 4 bases from J, leaving 20 bases between.

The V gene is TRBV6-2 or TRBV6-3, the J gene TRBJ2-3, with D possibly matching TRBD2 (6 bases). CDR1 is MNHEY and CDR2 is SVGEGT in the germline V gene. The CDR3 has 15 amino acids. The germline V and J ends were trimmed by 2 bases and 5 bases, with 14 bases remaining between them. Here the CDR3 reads CASSYPEGLGDTQYF. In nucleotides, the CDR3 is TGTGCCAGCAGTTACCCGGAGGGCCTGGGAGATACGCAGTATTTT.

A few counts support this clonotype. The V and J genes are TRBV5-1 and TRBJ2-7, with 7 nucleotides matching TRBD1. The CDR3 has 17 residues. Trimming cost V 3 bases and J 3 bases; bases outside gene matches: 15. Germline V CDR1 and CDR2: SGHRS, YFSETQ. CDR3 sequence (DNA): TGCGCCAGCAGCTACGACGTGACAGGGCTACCTAGCTACGAGCAGTACTTC. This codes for CASSYDVTGLPSYEQYF.

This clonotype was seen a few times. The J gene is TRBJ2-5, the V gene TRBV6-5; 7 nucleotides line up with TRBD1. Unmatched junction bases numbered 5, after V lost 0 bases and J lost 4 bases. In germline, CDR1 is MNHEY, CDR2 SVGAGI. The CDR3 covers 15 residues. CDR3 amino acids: CASSYSNRGRETQYF. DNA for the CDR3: TGTGCCAGCAGTTACTCTAACAGGGGAAGAGAGACCCAGTACTTC.

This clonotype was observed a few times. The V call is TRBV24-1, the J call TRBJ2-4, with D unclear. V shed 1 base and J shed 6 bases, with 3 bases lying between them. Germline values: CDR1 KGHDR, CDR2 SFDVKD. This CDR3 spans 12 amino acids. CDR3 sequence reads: CATSDLANIQYF. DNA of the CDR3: TGTGCCACCAGTGATTTAGCAAACATTCAGTACTTC.

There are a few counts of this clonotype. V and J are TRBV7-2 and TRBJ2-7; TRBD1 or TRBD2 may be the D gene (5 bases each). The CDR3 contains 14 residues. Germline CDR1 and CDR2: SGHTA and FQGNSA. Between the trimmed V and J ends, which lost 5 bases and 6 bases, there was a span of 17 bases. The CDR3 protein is CASSPGTASLEQYF. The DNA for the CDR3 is TGTGCCAGCAGCCCCGGGACCGCCAGCCTCGAGCAGTACTTC.

CDR3 in DNA: TGTGCCAGCAGCTTGGGCAGCGAAATAAACACCGGGGAGCTGTTTTTT. Its translation is CASSLGSEINTGELFF. The chain is built from TRBV5-5 and TRBJ2-2; D gene unclear. Germline lookup yields CDR1 SGHKS and CDR2 YYEKEE (reference sequence). The length of the CDR3 is 16 residues. The V end lost 0 bases, the J end lost 2 bases, and 11 bases lay between the germline ends.

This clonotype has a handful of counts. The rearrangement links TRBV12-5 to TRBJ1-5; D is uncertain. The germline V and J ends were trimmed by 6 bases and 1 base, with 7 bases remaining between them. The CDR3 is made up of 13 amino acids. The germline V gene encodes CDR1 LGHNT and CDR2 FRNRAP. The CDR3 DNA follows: TGTGCTAGTGGGCCGGGAAGCAATCAGCCCCAGCATTTT. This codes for CASGPGSNQPQHF.

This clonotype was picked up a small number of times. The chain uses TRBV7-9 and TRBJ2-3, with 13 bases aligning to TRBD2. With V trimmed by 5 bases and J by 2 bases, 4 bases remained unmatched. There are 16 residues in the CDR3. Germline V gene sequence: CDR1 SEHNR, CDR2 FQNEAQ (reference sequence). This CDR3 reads CASSGGLAGNTDTQYF. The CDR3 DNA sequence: TGTGCCAGCAGCGGGGGACTAGCGGGAAACACAGATACGCAGTATTTT.

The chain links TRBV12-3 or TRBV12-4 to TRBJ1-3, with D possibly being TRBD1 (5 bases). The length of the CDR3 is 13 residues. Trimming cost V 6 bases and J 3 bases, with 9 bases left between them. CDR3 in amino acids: CASSRQNGNTIYF. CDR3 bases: TGTGCCAGCAGCAGACAGAATGGAAACACCATATATTTT.